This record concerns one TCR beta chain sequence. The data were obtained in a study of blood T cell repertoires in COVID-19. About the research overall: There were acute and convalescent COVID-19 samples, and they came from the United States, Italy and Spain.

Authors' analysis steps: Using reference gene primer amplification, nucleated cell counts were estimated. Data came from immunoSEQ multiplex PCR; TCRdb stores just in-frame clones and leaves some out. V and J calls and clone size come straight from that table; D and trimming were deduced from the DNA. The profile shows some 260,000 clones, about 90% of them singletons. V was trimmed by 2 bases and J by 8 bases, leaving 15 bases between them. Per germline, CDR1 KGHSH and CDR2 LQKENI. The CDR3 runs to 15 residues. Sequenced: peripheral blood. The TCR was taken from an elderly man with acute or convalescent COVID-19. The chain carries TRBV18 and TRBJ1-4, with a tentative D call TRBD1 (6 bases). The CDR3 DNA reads TGTGCCAGCTCACCAAGTGGACAGCCCCGAGAAAAACTGTTTTTT. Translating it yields CASSPSGQPREKLFF.